These 5 T cell receptor beta chains were sequenced from one sample in a study of shared clonotypes between healthy human individuals. Method: immunoSEQ multiplex PCR; TCRdb's copy keeps in-frame clones and lacks some. The repertoire consists of 2,100,000 or so clones, with approximately 96% occurring once and the leading ten covering roughly 0.13%. Sequences were obtained from naive CD4+ T cells sorted from blood. As to subset: CD45RA+ positively selected. These receptors all come from a man between 18 and 35 years old in good health.

The chain uses TRBV19 and TRBJ2-2, with 7 nucleotides matching TRBD2. CDR3 length equals 16 residues. After removal of 3 bases from V and 5 bases from J, the junction contained 9 bases not matched to a gene. Germline values: CDR1 LNHDA, CDR2 SQIVND (reference sequence). CDR3 protein: CASSIGGRIGTGELFF. The CDR3 DNA follows: TGTGCCAGTAGTATCGGCGGGAGAATTGGGACCGGGGAGCTGTTTTTT.

The rearrangement joins TRBV30 to TRBJ1-2, with a weak D call TRBD1 (5 bases). Trimming stripped 2 bases from V and 4 bases from J, with 11 bases between. The CDR3 runs to 13 residues. CDR1 and CDR2 from the germline V gene are GTSNPN and SVGIG (reference sequence). CDR3 nucleotide sequence: TGTGCCTGGAGTCCCCCGGGGCTCTATGGCTACACCTTC. Its translation is CAWSPPGLYGYTF.

V usage is TRBV5-6 and J usage is TRBJ1-4; D might be TRBD1 (6 bases). The ends were cut back, 0 bases at V and 13 bases at J, with 13 bases in the middle. CDR1 and CDR2 from the germline V gene are SGHDT and YYEEEE. This CDR3 has 13 amino acids. This CDR3 reads CASSLGQTRGLFF. In DNA, the CDR3 is TGTGCCAGCAGCTTGGGCCAAACCAGGGGACTGTTTTTT.

The J gene is TRBJ1-1, the V gene TRBV30; possibly TRBD1 for D (5 bases). From germline, CDR1 is GTSNPN and CDR2 SVGIG (reference sequence). CDR3 length: 15 residues. The ends were cut back, 2 bases at V and 4 bases at J, with 17 bases in the middle. As DNA, the CDR3 is TGTGCCTGGAGTAACAGGAGCTGGGGTGCCACTGAAGCTTTCTTT. Translated, it gives CAWSNRSWGATEAFF.

The J gene is TRBJ1-4, the V gene TRBV6-6; the D is unclear. Germline V CDR1 and CDR2: MNHNY, SVGAGI (reference sequence). V was clipped by 4 bases and J by 0 bases, with 3 bases between them. CDR3 length equals 13 residues. CDR3 protein: CASSSTTNEKLFF. The CDR3 nucleotides read TGTGCCAGCAGTTCGACAACTAATGAAAAACTGTTTTTT.